A selection of T cell receptor beta chains follows, all from one sample in a study of blood T cell repertoires in COVID-19. Data came from immunoSEQ multiplex PCR; TCRdb stores just in-frame clones and leaves some out. The sample has 200,000 to 300,000 clones; about nine tenths are singletons. Sequencing was performed on peripheral blood. The receptors originated from a man in his 60s who had recovered from COVID-19. The conserved cysteine and the conserved F or W are not part of the CDR3 here.

V: TRBV5-6
CDR3: ASWREITDTQY

V: TRBV6-4
CDR3: ASSLRGNTGELF

V: TRBV3-1/TRBV3-2
CDR3: ASSQGRGGHGRDTQY

V: TRBV5-4
CDR3: ASSLGAGTTTDTQY

V: TRBV12-3/TRBV12-4
CDR3: ASSQNTGTEAF

V: TRBV27
CDR3: ASSLGTVPYEQY

V: TRBV11-2
CDR3: ASSFIFTRARRENIQY

V: TRBV5-4
CDR3: ASSFGGGPNEQF

V: TRBV6-6
CDR3: ASSTPTGSYEQY

V: TRBV18
CDR3: ASSTTTGYSNQPQH

V: TRBV11-2
CDR3: ASSPGTGQETQY

V: TRBV10-1
CDR3: ASSVRKSSYNEQF

V: TRBV18
CDR3: ASSQTVRTEAF

V: TRBV5-1
CDR3: ASSLHGGDGPQH

V: TRBV9
CDR3: ASSSRGNNEQF

V: TRBV12-5
CDR3: ASGLGGDGEKLF

V: TRBV24-1
CDR3: ATSDGGTGADTQY

V: TRBV15
CDR3: ATSRGGEGPTQH

V: TRBV11-2
CDR3: ASSSGTGVGGQY

V: TRBV3-1/TRBV3-2
CDR3: ASSLGLAGLTDTQY

V: TRBV2
CDR3: ASSRQGGNEQF

V: TRBV27
CDR3: ASSLSRTGINEQF

V: TRBV5-6
CDR3: ASSSGQGRRWGYT

V: TRBV21-1
CDR3: ASSKDPTGGPHSGNTIY

V: TRBV27
CDR3: ASARVQDNSPLH

V: TRBV29-1
CDR3: SVVVVQDTQY

V: TRBV6-5
CDR3: ASLRGTVNEKLF

V: TRBV10-3
CDR3: AISGGYEQY